Below, 24 T cell receptor beta chains from the same sample are listed, as sequenced in a study of T cell changes during pregnancy in multiple sclerosis. Clones were sequenced by immunoSEQ multiplex PCR, and TCRdb holds only the in-frame ones, with some missing. The data show over 90,000 clones, 90% seen once. This material consisted of peripheral blood, taken in the second trimester of pregnancy. The receptors originated from a female donor in good health, enrolled as a control in a pregnancy study.

This chain connects TRBV30 to TRBJ2-3; 8 positions match TRBD1. The CDR3 has 15 residues. Trimming removed 0 bases from V and 2 bases from J; junction bases left unmatched: 4. The germline V gene has CDR1 GTSNPN and CDR2 SVGIG (reference sequence). The CDR3 region has the DNA TGTGCCTGGAGTGTAGGCCAGGGGGCCACAGATACGCAGTATTTT. It codes for CAWSVGQGATDTQYF.

The chain carries TRBV28 and TRBJ1-3, with a tentative D call TRBD1 (6 bases). CDR1 and CDR2 (germline): MDHEN, SYDVKM. CDR3 length: 14 residues. Trimming stripped 6 bases from V and 3 bases from J, with 12 bases between. CDR3 region: CASRITGNGNTIYF. DNA for the CDR3: TGTGCCAGCAGGATAACAGGGAATGGAAACACCATATATTTT.

The chain combines TRBV19 with TRBJ1-1; 8 nucleotides agree with TRBD1. The CDR3 is 15 residues long. Germline V lookup: CDR1 LNHDA, CDR2 SQIVND (reference sequence). V shed 5 bases, J shed 4 bases, and the junction held 9 bases outside the gene matches. CDR3 sequence: CASSPLQGVGTEAFF. In nucleotides, the CDR3 is TGTGCCAGTAGTCCATTACAGGGGGTAGGCACTGAAGCTTTCTTT.

The chain employs TRBV9 and TRBJ2-2; a possible D gene is TRBD2 (5 bases). V was pared by 4 bases and J by 7 bases, with 8 bases between. CDR1 and CDR2 (germline): SGDLS, YYNGEE. CDR3 length equals 12 residues. CDR3 DNA sequence: TGTGCCAGCAGCCTCGGAGGCGGGGAGCTGTTTTTT. Translation: CASSLGGGELFF.

V and J are TRBV9 and TRBJ2-6; perhaps TRBD1 as D (6 bases). Trimming took 2 bases from V and 0 from J, leaving 12 bases between them. The CDR3 is 17 residues long. The V gene's germline CDR1 is SGDLS and CDR2 YYNGEE. DNA for the CDR3: TGTGCCAGCAGCGTCAGGGGCGAGAGCTCTGGGGCCAACGTCCTGACTTTC. As protein: CASSVRGESSGANVLTF.

V gene TRBV28 combines with J gene TRBJ2-5; TRBD2 is a possible D gene (5 bases). Germline CDR1 reads MDHEN; CDR2 reads SYDVKM. This CDR3 has 13 amino acids. The V gene lost 6 bases and the J gene lost 4 bases, with 12 bases spanning the gap. CDR3 sequence (DNA): TGTGCCAGCAGAGGGAGAGGTACAGAGACCCAGTACTTC. Protein product: CASRGRGTETQYF. The whole variable domain, filled in from reference TRBV28 and TRBJ2-5, reads DVKVTQSSRYLVKRTGEKVFLECVQDMDHENMFWYRQDPGLGLRLIYFSYDVKMKEKGDIPEGYSVSREKKERFSLILESASTNQTSMYLCASRGRGTETQYFGPGTRLLVL.

V gene TRBV9 combines with J gene TRBJ1-3; D is unresolved. The CDR3 runs to 15 residues. Trimming cost V 1 base and J 0 bases, with 8 bases left between them. The germline V gene has CDR1 SGDLS and CDR2 YYNGEE. CDR3 coding DNA: TGTGCCAGCAGCGTATACAGCAGCTCTGGAAACACCATATATTTT. Its translation is CASSVYSSSGNTIYF. Complete variable domain (other parts from reference TRBV9 and TRBJ1-3): DSGVTQTPKHLITATGQRVTLRCSPRSGDLSVYWYQQSLDQGLQFLIQYYNGEERAKGNILERFSAQQFPDLHSELNLSSLELGDSALYFCASSVYSSSGNTIYFGEGSWLTVV.

The V gene is TRBV5-1, the J gene TRBJ2-7; the match to TRBD1 covers 7 bases. Germline CDR1 and CDR2: SGHRS and YFSETQ. The CDR3 runs to 15 residues. Trimming removed 0 bases from V and 2 bases from J; junction bases left unmatched: 5. This chain's CDR3 is CASSLGGTAAYEQYF. Written as DNA, the CDR3 is TGCGCCAGCAGCTTGGGGGGGACAGCTGCCTACGAGCAGTACTTC.

The chain combines TRBV19 with TRBJ1-6, with TRBD1 matching over 7 bases. V lost 5 bases to trimming and J lost 7 bases; unmatched junction nucleotides: 8. The CDR3 is 15 amino acids. CDR1 and CDR2 from the germline V gene are LNHDA and SQIVND (reference sequence). Here the CDR3 DNA reads TGTGCCAGTAGTCCCCAGACAGGGCGGAATTCACCCCTCCACTTT. Its translation: CASSPQTGRNSPLHF.

The chain has TRBV6-5 and TRBJ1-2; D is perhaps TRBD1 (5 bases). V lost 7 bases and J 0 bases, leaving 15 bases between the germline ends. The CDR3 length is 15 residues. The V gene's germline CDR1 is MNHEY and CDR2 SVGAGI. The CDR3 spells CASTPRTRSNYGYTF. CDR3 sequence (DNA): TGTGCCAGCACCCCCCGGACACGGTCTAACTATGGCTACACCTTC.

The rearrangement links TRBV19 to TRBJ1-1, with 9 bases identical to TRBD1. There are 14 residues in the CDR3. The germline CDR1 and CDR2 sequences are LNHDA and SQIVND (reference sequence). The V and J ends lost 6 bases and 4 bases, in that order; junction bases with no gene match: 6. As DNA, the CDR3 is TGTGCCAGTAGAACTAGGACAGGGGCCACTGAAGCTTTCTTT. Translating gives CASRTRTGATEAFF.

Comments on this clone: One junction end does not reproduce the germline sequence, and a read error may be involved. V is TRBV5-4 and J is TRBJ2-1, with 10 nucleotides matching TRBD2. This CDR3 is 15 amino acids long. Germline V gene data show CDR1 as SGHNT and CDR2 as YYREEE (reference sequence). In DNA, the CDR3 is TGTGCCAGCAGCCCGGGGGGACTAGCGCACAATAAGCAGTTCTTC. Residues: CASSPGGLAHNKQFF.

The count of this clone is one. The chain recombines TRBV5-4 with TRBJ2-1, with D perhaps TRBD2 (5 bases). The V gene lost 2 bases and the J gene lost 10 bases, with 7 bases spanning the gap. The length of the CDR3 is 11 residues. Per germline, CDR1 SGHNT and CDR2 YYREEE (reference sequence). CDR3 sequence: CASSFGLEQFF. In DNA, the CDR3 is TGTGCCAGCAGCTTTGGACTCGAGCAGTTCTTC.

The chain couples TRBV28 to TRBJ1-1, with D perhaps TRBD1 (6 bases). The CDR3 length is 16 residues. The V and J ends lost 4 bases and 1 base respectively, with 16 bases between them. Germline CDR1 reads MDHEN; CDR2 reads SYDVKM. CDR3 loop: CASSYDRWDKNTEAFF. The CDR3 bases are TGTGCCAGCAGTTACGACCGTTGGGACAAGAACACTGAAGCTTTCTTT.

The rearrangement uses TRBV9 and TRBJ1-2; 8 positions agree with TRBD1. Trimming cost V 6 bases and J 6 bases; bases outside gene matches: 4. This CDR3 has 12 residues. Germline CDR1 reads SGDLS; CDR2 reads YYNGEE. The CDR3 DNA reads TGTGCCAGCAAAGGACAGGGAAATGGCTACACCTTC. This translates into CASKGQGNGYTF.

V gene TRBV11-2 combines with J gene TRBJ2-7; TRBD1 matches 7 bases. In germline, CDR1 is SGHAT, CDR2 FQNNGV. Trimming removed 4 bases from V and 4 bases from J; junction bases left unmatched: 7. The CDR3 contains 14 residues. The CDR3 bases are TGTGCCAGCAGCTCGACAGGGATTATTTACGAGCAGTACTTC. Its translation: CASSSTGIIYEQYF.

The V gene is TRBV7-8, the J gene TRBJ2-1, with D possibly being TRBD2 (6 bases). The CDR3 is made up of 15 amino acids. The V end was cut by 4 bases, the J end by 0 bases, with 10 bases between. CDR1 and CDR2 from the germline V gene are SGHVS and FQNEAQ. CDR3 sequence: CASSSEGLSYNEQFF. CDR3 nucleotides: TGTGCCAGCAGCTCGGAGGGGCTCTCCTACAATGAGCAGTTCTTC.

The gene calls are TRBV9 and TRBJ1-2, with a tentative D call TRBD1 (6 bases). V lost 4 bases and J lost 1, with 14 bases in between. This CDR3 spans 15 amino acids. The germline CDR1 and CDR2 sequences are SGDLS and YYNGEE. CDR3 DNA sequence: TGTGCCAGCAGCCCCGTGACAGGAGTTAACTATGGCTACACCTTC. This gives the protein CASSPVTGVNYGYTF.

V usage is TRBV27 and J usage is TRBJ1-5, with D perhaps matching TRBD1 (5 bases). CDR1 and CDR2 (germline): MNHEY, SMNVEV (reference sequence). This CDR3 spans 16 amino acids. V lost 4 bases to trimming and J lost 11 bases, with 24 bases between them. The CDR3 loop is CASSSLSDSRKQSQHF. Here the CDR3 DNA reads TGTGCCAGCAGTTCCTTGAGTGACAGTAGAAAACAGTCCCAGCATTTT.

The chain couples TRBV5-1 to TRBJ2-1; 14 positions agree with TRBD2. This CDR3 comprises 16 residues. The germline gives CDR1 SGHRS, CDR2 YFSETQ. The ends lost 0 bases at V and 5 bases at J; junction bases unmatched: 1. In nucleotides, the CDR3 is TGCGCCAGCAGCTTGGGACTAGCGGGGGGGGACAATGAGCAGTTCTTC. The encoded protein is CASSLGLAGGDNEQFF.

The sample holds a few counts of this clone. The rearrangement joins TRBV19 to TRBJ1-1; 8 positions match TRBD1. This CDR3 is 13 amino acids long. V lost 7 bases, J lost 2 bases, and 3 bases stayed unmatched. CDR1 and CDR2 from the germline V gene are LNHDA and SQIVND (reference sequence). CDR3 bases: TGTGCCAGTAATGACAGGGGAAACACTGAAGCTTTCTTT. It specifies CASNDRGNTEAFF.

V usage is TRBV7-9 and J usage is TRBJ2-1; 8 bases fit TRBD2. This CDR3 spans 14 amino acids. The ends lost 4 bases at V and 6 bases at J; junction bases unmatched: 5. CDR1 is SEHNR, CDR2 FQNEAQ, per germline (reference sequence). The CDR3: CASSSGLAVNEQFF. CDR3 bases: TGTGCCAGCAGCTCCGGACTAGCCGTCAATGAGCAGTTCTTC.

This chain uses TRBV6-1 with TRBJ2-2; D is unresolved. V dropped 8 bases and J dropped 0 bases, with 13 bases sitting between them. The CDR3 covers 15 residues. Germline V gene lookup returns CDR1 MNHNS and CDR2 SASEGT. The CDR3 region is CASLRPVTNTGELFF. The CDR3, as DNA: TGTGCCAGCCTTCGTCCCGTTACGAACACCGGGGAGCTGTTTTTT.

CDR3 sequence: CASSKGTSGTSYEQYF. The CDR3 DNA sequence: TGTGCCAGCAGCAAAGGTACTAGCGGGACCTCCTACGAGCAGTACTTC. V and J are TRBV21-1 and TRBJ2-7; the table gives TRBD2 as D, unverified against the DNA. TRBV21-1 constitutes a pseudogene. The CDR3 consists of 16 residues.